The rows below give T cell receptor beta chains drawn from one sample of a study of cytotoxic CD8 clonotypes in ibrutinib-treated CLL. Clones were sequenced by immunoSEQ multiplex PCR, and TCRdb holds only the in-frame ones, with some missing. The sample contains roughly 190,000 clones, over 60% of which appear only once. Sequenced here: PBMCs, sampled after 24 months of ibrutinib treatment. These receptors were collected from a human donor with chronic lymphocytic leukemia. Both conserved end residues are part of each CDR3. The D gene is left open where the match is weak. Expanded clones are given a class, and other clones once, few, many or no size at all.

j_call clone_size v_call d_call cdr3_aa cdr3_nt
TRBJ2-2 few TRBV18 NA CASSPGTGAATGELFF TGTGCCAGCTCACCAGGGACTGGGGCGGCCACCGGGGAGCTGTTTTTT
TRBJ2-5 NA TRBV4-1 NA CASSQVGVETQYF TGCGCCAGCAGCCAAGTGGGGGTAGAGACCCAGTACTTC
TRBJ1-2 NA TRBV6-5 NA CASNRGGAYGYTF TGTGCCAGCAATAGGGGGGGCGCCTATGGCTACACCTTC
TRBJ2-2 NA TRBV7-9 TRBD1 CASSPFWAGGTGELFF TGTGCCAGCAGCCCCTTTTGGGCAGGGGGCACCGGGGAGCTGTTTTTT
TRBJ2-5 NA TRBV27 NA CASSLEGSQWETQYF TGTGCCAGCAGTCTGGAAGGATCTCAGTGGGAGACCCAGTACTTC
TRBJ2-7 NA TRBV29-1 TRBD2 CSVEETSGSSYEQYF TGCAGCGTTGAGGAAACTAGCGGGAGCTCCTACGAGCAGTACTTC
TRBJ2-5 NA TRBV5-4 NA CASTPLGLETQYF TGTGCCAGCACCCCCCTGGGCTTGGAGACCCAGTACTTC
TRBJ2-3 NA TRBV27 NA CASSFGFGPQYF TGTGCCAGCAGTTTTGGGTTTGGCCCCCAGTATTTT
TRBJ2-7 once TRBV11-2 NA CASSVPRGEEAYEQYF TGTGCCAGCAGCGTCCCAAGAGGGGAGGAGGCCTACGAGCAGTACTTC
TRBJ1-1 NA TRBV30 NA CAWSAEPGQNTEAFF TGTGCCTGGAGCGCCGAACCGGGACAGAACACTGAAGCTTTCTTT
TRBJ1-3 NA TRBV15 NA CATSSRRSSGNTIYF TGTGCCACCAGCAGTAGACGATCCTCTGGAAACACCATATATTTT
TRBJ1-1 NA TRBV29-1 TRBD1 CSVHTGVGEAFF TGCAGCGTGCACACAGGGGTAGGTGAAGCTTTCTTT
TRBJ2-7 few TRBV7-8 NA CASSLIGYEQYF TGTGCCAGCAGCTTAATCGGCTACGAGCAGTACTTC
TRBJ2-1 NA TRBV7-8 NA CASSFQKSYNEQFF TGTGCCAGCAGCTTTCAGAAGTCCTACAATGAGCAGTTCTTC
TRBJ1-1 few TRBV28 NA CASSSRANTEAFF TGTGCCAGCAGTTCTCGGGCCAACACTGAAGCTTTCTTT
TRBJ2-7 NA TRBV2 NA CASRDTSISYEQYF TGTGCCAGCAGAGATACTAGCATTTCCTACGAGCAGTACTTC
TRBJ2-1 NA TRBV5-1 TRBD2 CASTTASGSSYNEQFF TGCGCCAGCACCACGGCTAGCGGGAGCTCCTACAATGAGCAGTTCTTC
TRBJ1-2 few TRBV30 NA CAWSVGGGYGYTF TGTGCCTGGAGTGTAGGCGGGGGCTATGGCTACACCTTC
TRBJ1-4 NA TRBV30 TRBD1 CAWSTRTGSEKLFF TGTGCCTGGAGTACTAGGACAGGTAGTGAAAAACTGTTTTTT
TRBJ2-7 NA TRBV27 TRBD1 CASSITGQGALRRNYEQYF TGTGCCAGCAGTATTACCGGACAGGGGGCCCTTAGGAGGAACTACGAGCAGTACTTC
TRBJ1-1 NA TRBV9 NA CASSVAQTTEAFF TGTGCCAGCAGCGTAGCTCAGACCACTGAAGCTTTCTTT
TRBJ2-3 NA TRBV27 TRBD2 CASRRHTKRTSGRVDTQYF TGTGCCAGCAGGCGCCATACCAAGAGGACTAGCGGGAGGGTAGATACGCAGTATTTT
TRBJ1-1 NA TRBV28 NA CAIKRPVWNTEAFF TGTGCCATCAAGCGGCCGGTATGGAACACTGAAGCTTTCTTT
TRBJ1-2 NA TRBV5-5 TRBD1 CASSLGRWTGLYGYTF TGTGCCAGCAGCTTAGGTCGCTGGACAGGGCTCTATGGCTACACCTTC
TRBJ1-2 NA TRBV5-6 NA CASSSSGHGYTF TGTGCCAGCAGCTCTTCCGGGCATGGCTACACCTTC
TRBJ1-4 few TRBV27 TRBD1 CASSSVFDRDRVREKLFF TGTGCCAGCAGTTCGGTTTTCGACCGGGACAGGGTACGCGAAAAACTGTTTTTT
TRBJ2-5 NA TRBV4-2 NA CASSQDKGKIQETQYF TGTGCCAGCAGCCAAGATAAGGGGAAAATCCAAGAGACCCAGTACTTC
TRBJ1-2 NA TRBV27 NA CASSLVGQQFLTRGYTF TGTGCCAGCAGTTTAGTGGGCCAACAGTTCCTAACGCGGGGCTACACCTTC
TRBJ1-1 NA TRBV11-3 NA CASSHRDTEAFF TGTGCCAGCAGTCATAGGGACACTGAAGCTTTCTTT
TRBJ2-7 once TRBV7-2 TRBD2 CASSARLAGVPEQYF TGTGCCAGCAGCGCGCGACTAGCGGGAGTACCCGAGCAGTACTTC
TRBJ2-7 NA TRBV9 NA CASSVEAVSYEQYF TGTGCCAGCAGCGTAGAGGCAGTCTCCTACGAGCAGTACTTC
TRBJ1-5 once TRBV30 NA CAWSGGPDQPQHF TGTGCCTGGAGTGGAGGCCCCGATCAGCCCCAGCATTTT
TRBJ2-7 NA TRBV20-1 NA CSASGTYEQYF TGCAGTGCTAGCGGAACCTACGAGCAGTACTTC
TRBJ1-3 NA TRBV19 NA CASSSLDRFSGNTIYF TGTGCCAGTAGTTCGCTCGACAGATTCTCTGGAAACACCATATATTTT
TRBJ1-1 NA TRBV29-1 TRBD1 CSVDLEGARTEAFF TGCAGCGTTGATTTAGAGGGGGCGAGGACTGAAGCTTTCTTT
TRBJ1-2 NA TRBV29-1 NA CSVEVGLVGGYTF TGCAGCGTTGAAGTTGGGCTAGTGGGTGGCTACACCTTC
TRBJ2-3 few TRBV29-1 NA CSVERKRAGTQYF TGCAGCGTTGAAAGGAAGAGGGCGGGAACGCAGTATTTT
TRBJ1-2 NA TRBV2 NA CASSADNYGYTF TGTGCCAGCAGTGCTGATAACTATGGCTACACCTTC
TRBJ1-2 NA TRBV6-1 NA CASSDNYGYTF TGTGCCAGCAGTGACAACTATGGCTACACCTTC
TRBJ1-2 NA TRBV6-5 NA CASRQRNYGYTF TGTGCCAGCAGACAGAGGAACTATGGCTACACCTTC
TRBJ2-7 NA TRBV28 TRBD2 CASRWASGSSYEQYF TGTGCCAGCCGTTGGGCTAGCGGAAGCTCCTACGAGCAGTACTTC